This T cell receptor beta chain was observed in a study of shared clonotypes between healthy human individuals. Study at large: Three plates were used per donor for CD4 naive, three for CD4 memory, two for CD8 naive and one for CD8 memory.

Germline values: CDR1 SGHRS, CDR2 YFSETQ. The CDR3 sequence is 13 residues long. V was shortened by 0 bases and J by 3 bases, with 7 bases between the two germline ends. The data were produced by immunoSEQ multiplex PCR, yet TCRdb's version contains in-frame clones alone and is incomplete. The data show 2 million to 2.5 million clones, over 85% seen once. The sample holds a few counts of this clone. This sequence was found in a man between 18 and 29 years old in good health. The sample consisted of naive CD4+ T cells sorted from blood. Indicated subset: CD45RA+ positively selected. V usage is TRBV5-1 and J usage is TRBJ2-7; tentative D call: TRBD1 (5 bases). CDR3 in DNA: TGCGCCAGCAGCTTGGGACAGTTCTACGAGCAGTACTTC. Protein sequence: CASSLGQFYEQYF.